This T cell receptor beta chain was found in a study of radiation and T cells in renal cell carcinoma. The table came from immunoSEQ multiplex PCR; TCRdb's copy has only in-frame clones and leaves some out. The data hold about 15,000 clones, with under 70% observed a single time. The treatment is: 15 Gy SBRT to primary tumor, nephrectomy 4 weeks later. Nephrectomy followed 15 Gy stereotactic body radiation by 4 weeks. Trimming removed 3 bases from V and 6 bases from J; junction bases left unmatched: 11. The CDR3 sequence is 16 residues long. Germline V lookup: CDR1 KGHSH, CDR2 LQKENI. The source was tumor tissue, collected from a patient whose treatment included radiotherapy and nephrectomy. This chain joins TRBV18 and TRBJ2-3; 8 bases fit TRBD1. The source of this sequence is a woman in her sixties or seventies with renal cell carcinoma. CDR3 in amino acids: CASSPLIQGALDTQYF. The CDR3 DNA is TGTGCCAGCTCACCCCTGATTCAGGGGGCTTTGGATACGCAGTATTTT.